This T cell receptor (beta chain) comes out of a study of human T cells and chemical hapten exposure. On the study more broadly: Small pooled library volume differences mainly caused per-sample TCR yield variation.

Trimming stripped 1 base from V and 1 base from J, with 7 bases between. The length of the CDR3 is 14 residues. CDR1 and CDR2 (germline): SGHNT, YYREEE (reference sequence). Regarding time point: healthy volunteer bleed at 6 weeks. RNA extraction used unfractionated whole blood as the source of total RNA. Notes on the study in general: No shift was seen in TCRs above 1 in 1000 frequency with DPC sensitization.

This clonotype was recorded many times. The antigen remains undetermined. Individual cDNA molecules each carried unique molecular identifiers attached by the library. TCRdb ran MiXCR on the RACE reads and lists one entry per CDR3 protein. The table records fewer than 85,000 distinct CDR3 sequences, roughly 8.7% of them present only once. The specimen sequenced was whole blood. The chain joins TRBV5-4 to TRBJ2-3, with TRBD2 as a possible D gene (5 bases). The TCR originated in a male donor in good health. Some clones in this sample may be carry-over from other donors' samples. The CDR3 DNA sequence: TGTGCCAGCAGCTTGTTTAGCGGCACAGATACGCAGTATTTT. Protein sequence: CASSLFSGTDTQYF.